Given below is one TCR beta chain in context. The antigen is undetermined. This sample is drawn from a study of T-cell memory formation after mild COVID-19. Study overall: TCR clusters showed largely donor specificity. Study results and limitations: CD4+ contracting clones were found mainly in CM and EM, and CD8+ ones in EMRA.

Germline CDR1 and CDR2: KGHDR and SFDVKD. This CDR3 contains 13 residues. V trimming: 10 bases; J trimming: 9 bases; junction bases outside the gene matches: 7. TCRdb ran MiXCR on the 5' RACE reads and lists one entry per CDR3 protein. The table lists roughly 450,000 distinct CDR3 sequences, around 17% of them singletons. The gene calls are TRBV24-1 and TRBJ2-1, with TRBD1 matching over 11 bases. The receptor was isolated from a man aged 18-30 years who had mild COVID-19 (a few samples of this study predate the infection). Cell type and time point are not known. Sequencing was done on a sample of PBMCs or a T cell subset sorted from them (not recorded which). For the CDR3, the DNA is TGTGCCACAGAACCGGGACAGGGGGGTGAGCAGTTCTTC. It specifies CATEPGQGGEQFF.